This entry concerns a single TCR beta chain. These data belong to a study of blood T cell repertoires in COVID-19. The method was immunoSEQ multiplex PCR; TCRdb's version includes in-frame clones alone and lacks a portion of them. The table records over 200,000 clones, approximately 78% of them present only once. The CDR3 is 15 residues long. The germline CDR1 and CDR2 sequences are SGHTA and FQGNSA. With 4 bases removed from V and 7 bases from J, the gap between germline ends came to 14 bases. The sequenced material came from PBMCs or T cells enriched from blood (not recorded which). The clonotype was recovered from a man aged 40-49 years who had recovered from COVID-19. The gene calls are TRBV7-2 and TRBJ1-6, with D maybe TRBD1 (5 bases). CDR3 in amino acids: CASSSGWEGNSPLHF. The CDR3 bases are TGTGCCAGCAGCTCCGGTTGGGAGGGGAATTCACCCCTCCACTTT. The whole variable domain, filled in from reference TRBV7-2 and TRBJ1-6, reads GAGVSQSPSNKVTEKGKDVELRCDPISGHTALYWYRQSLGQGLEFLIYFQGNSAPDKSGLPSDRFSAERTGGSVSTLTIQRTQQEDSAVYLCASSSGWEGNSPLHFGNGTRLTVT.